This TCR beta chain was observed in a study of T cell responses to AZD1222 COVID-19 vaccine. Trimming at V came to 2 bases and at J to 0 bases, leaving 2 bases not matched to a gene. CDR1 and CDR2 (germline): SGHDT, YYEEEE. The CDR3 runs 14 residues. Concerning this clone itself: Its specificity is not known.

Findings of the study overall: An increase in Spike-specific TCR breadth and depth was observed after two AZD1222 doses. Researchers report vaccine-associated CD4 TCRs spanning spike, with dominance at 160-218 and 743-854.

TCRdb keeps only in-frame clones here, not all; method: immunoSEQ multiplex PCR. Of under 150,000 clones listed, roughly 91% are singletons. This specimen was peripheral blood, taken 28 days after the second AZD1222 dose. The TCR originated in an adult who received the AZD1222 COVID-19 vaccine. The V call is TRBV5-6, the J call TRBJ2-7; TRBD1 matches 7 bases. CDR3: CASSLGTVSYEQYF. DNA of the CDR3: TGTGCCAGCAGCTTAGGGACAGTCTCCTACGAGCAGTACTTC.